These 3 T cell receptor beta chains came from one sample sequenced in a study of T cells in localized non-small cell lung cancer (dated by TCRdb to 2019 to 2021). The library was made by the immunoSEQ multiplex PCR assay. TCRdb provides this immuneACCESS table in a form limited to in-frame rearrangements. Some clones are lacking; in checked studies, under half of them reflect an unresolved V gene, and why the rest are absent is not known. The sample table holds roughly 50,000 clones, of which roughly nine tenths were seen once. The ten largest clonotypes hold 15% to 20% of the sample. The sequenced sample was peripheral blood, obtained before any cancer treatment. These TCRs come from a man aged 35-75 years with stage I lung adenocarcinoma.

The genes are TRBV11-2 and TRBJ2-7, with D possibly matching TRBD2 (5 bases). The CDR3 is 11 amino acids. From germline, CDR1 is SGHAT and CDR2 FQNNGV. V lost 4 bases, J lost 9 bases, and 10 bases lay in between. The CDR3 coding sequence is TGTGCCAGCAGCTATAGTGAGGGGCAGTACTTC. Protein sequence: CASSYSEGQYF.

This clone was seen only once. The rearrangement uses TRBV19 and TRBJ2-5; 8 bases agree with TRBD1. The germline V gene encodes CDR1 LNHDA and CDR2 SQIVND (reference sequence). The CDR3 totals 14 residues. V shed 8 bases and J 1 base; nucleotides not matched to a gene: 6. DNA of the CDR3: TGTGCCAGTTCTAGACAGGGGCTCCAAGAGACCCAGTACTTC. Translating it yields CASSRQGLQETQYF.

The gene calls are TRBV28 and TRBJ1-1; D gene unclear. CDR3 length: 14 residues. Germline V CDR1 and CDR2: MDHEN, SYDVKM. Trimming pared 8 bases from V and 1 base from J, leaving 14 bases between. CDR3 DNA sequence: TGTGCCAGCCGGGCAGACCACTCGAACACTGAAGCTTTCTTT. This encodes CASRADHSNTEAFF.